A single sample is the source of the 21 T cell receptor beta chains below, sequenced in a study of T cells in Graves' hyperthyroidism and ophthalmopathy. The CDR3 regions of TCR beta were amplified from RNA transcripts. The study used the HTBI primer set for a first-round RT-PCR of the TCR CDR3. TCRdb reprocessed the multiplex PCR reads with MiXCR, giving one entry per CDR3 protein. This sample has about 560,000 distinct CDR3 sequences, with 16% found just once. The source material was blood. The receptors were gathered from a woman younger than 30 with Graves' hyperthyroidism.

The chain has TRBV3-1 and TRBJ2-1; 11 nucleotides align to TRBD2. This CDR3 has 12 amino acids. Germline CDR1 is LGHDT and CDR2 is YNNKEL (reference sequence). V shed 3 bases and J 12 bases; nucleotides not matched to a gene: 1. In DNA, the CDR3 is TGTGCCAGCAGCCAGGGACTAGCGGCGCAGTTCTTC. It specifies CASSQGLAAQFF.

This clonotype was found many times. V usage is TRBV29-1 and J usage is TRBJ1-1; a possible D gene is TRBD1 (5 bases). The CDR3 runs to 13 residues. The germline CDR1 and CDR2 sequences are SQVTM and ANQGSEA. Trimming shortened V by 2 bases and J by 0 bases, and 7 bases separated the two germline ends. As DNA, the CDR3 is TGCAGCGTTGAAAGGGACCTGAACACTGAAGCTTTCTTT. This sequence encodes CSVERDLNTEAFF.

As for this clonotype: A much larger clone is a single base away; this may be a read error. The chain is built from TRBV24-1 and TRBJ2-7; no firm D call. The J call may be incorrect, as the DNA end agrees better with TRBJ2-1. Per germline, CDR1 KGHDR and CDR2 SFDVKD. This CDR3 comprises 15 residues. For the CDR3, the DNA is TGTGCACCCGACTTAAACGGGCCCTTTAGCTACGAGCAGTTCTTC. It translates to CAPDLNGPFSYEQFF.

This clonotype has ten or more counts. This chain links TRBV3-1 with TRBJ2-3, with 7 bases fitting TRBD2. The V gene's germline CDR1 is LGHDT and CDR2 YNNKEL (reference sequence). This CDR3 comprises 13 residues. J was trimmed by 2 bases and V by 9 bases; bases with no gene match: 5. This chain's CDR3 is CASQRGYTDTQYF. CDR3 sequence (DNA): TGTGCCAGTCAGCGGGGTTACACAGATACGCAGTATTTT.

This clonotype was counted a few times. This chain joins TRBV7-9 and TRBJ2-5; 13 positions match TRBD2. Germline trimming cut 4 bases from V and 2 bases from J; bases unmatched to any gene: 7. The length of the CDR3 is 17 residues. The germline CDR1 and CDR2 sequences are SEHNR and FQNEAQ (reference sequence). CDR3 sequence (DNA): TGTGCCAGCAGCTCAGGGACTAGCGGGAAATTTCAAGAGACCCAGTACTTC. It translates to CASSSGTSGKFQETQYF.

This clonotype was observed a handful of times. The chain couples TRBV10-3 to TRBJ1-1, with 8 bases fitting TRBD1. Germline trimming cut 6 bases from V and 5 bases from J; bases unmatched to any gene: 8. There are 14 residues in the CDR3. The germline CDR1 and CDR2 sequences are ENHRY and SYGVKD. The CDR3 DNA follows: TGTGCCATCAGGGAGGACAGGGTGGGAACTGAAGCTTTCTTT. Translating it yields CAIREDRVGTEAFF.

The genes are TRBV5-4 and TRBJ2-7, with TRBD1 as a possible D gene (5 bases). This CDR3 is 16 amino acids long. Trimming left V 4 bases short and J 0 bases short, with 17 bases between. Germline assignment: CDR1 SGHNT and CDR2 YYREEE (reference sequence). The DNA for the CDR3 is TGTGCCAGCAGCCGGGCTCTGTCAGGGATCTCCTACGAGCAGTACTTC. Its protein is CASSRALSGISYEQYF.

The CDR3 sequence: CASSAFRDRYEQYF. CDR3 in DNA: TGTGCCAGCAGCGCTTTTAGGGATCGGTACGAGCAGTACTTC. The V gene is TRBV7-2, the J gene TRBJ2-7; D is unclear. Germline CDR1 SGHTA, CDR2 FQGNSA. The CDR3 runs to 14 residues. The germline V and J ends were trimmed by 5 bases and 4 bases, with 15 bases remaining between them. Using reference TRBV7-2 and TRBJ2-7 for the parts outside the CDR3, the full variable domain is GAGVSQSPSNKVTEKGKDVELRCDPISGHTALYWYRQSLGQGLEFLIYFQGNSAPDKSGLPSDRFSAERTGGSVSTLTIQRTQQEDSAVYLCASSAFRDRYEQYFGPGTRLTVT.

For this clonotype: With a much larger clone just one base away, this may be a read error. The chain employs TRBV11-3 and TRBJ1-2, with unresolved D. This CDR3 has 16 amino acids. Germline-derived CDR1 and CDR2 are SGHNT and YENEEA. This chain's CDR3 is CASSAGGSGFNYGFTF. The CDR3 coding sequence is TGTGCCAGCAGCGCAGGAGGCTCAGGCTTTAACTATGGCTTCACCTTC. Using reference TRBV11-3 and TRBJ1-2 for the parts outside the CDR3, the full variable domain is EAGVVQSPRYKIIEKKQPVAFWCNPISGHNTLYWYLQNLGQGPELLIRYENEEAVDDSQLPKDRFSAERLKGVDSTLKIQPAELGDSAVYLCASSAGGSGFNYGFTFGSGTRLTVV.

The rearrangement joins TRBV5-1 to TRBJ2-2; no definite D call. The CDR3 runs 14 residues. V lost 2 bases, J lost 5 bases, and 10 bases lay in between. CDR1 and CDR2 from the germline V gene are SGHRS and YFSETQ. This CDR3 is CASSFGQGTGELFF. The CDR3, as DNA: TGCGCCAGCAGCTTCGGCCAAGGGACCGGGGAGCTGTTTTTT.

V usage is TRBV4-3 and J usage is TRBJ1-3; the D is unclear. This CDR3 is built from 17 residues. CDR1 is LGHNA and CDR2 is YSLEER in the germline V gene. V lost 3 bases, J lost 1 base, and 16 bases lay in between. CDR3 in DNA: TGCGCCAGCAGCCAGACCGCGAGGGTCTCTTCTGGAAACACCATATATTTT. It codes for CASSQTARVSSGNTIYF.

This clonotype was detected many times. This chain links TRBV12-3 or TRBV12-4 with TRBJ1-1, with a tentative D call TRBD1 (6 bases). This CDR3 contains 15 residues. Trimming left V 2 bases short and J 7 bases short, with 17 bases between. This CDR3 is CASSLFRGHKLEAFF. CDR3 nucleotides: TGTGCCAGCAGTTTATTCAGGGGCCACAAACTTGAAGCTTTCTTT.

This clonotype was picked up a small number of times. This sequence joins TRBV6-5 and TRBJ2-4, with D possibly matching TRBD2 (6 bases). The V end was cut by 6 bases, the J end by 7 bases, with 13 bases between. This CDR3 region has 13 residues. CDR1 is MNHEY and CDR2 is SVGAGI in the germline V gene. Here the CDR3 reads CASRMTTSNIQYF. The CDR3, as DNA: TGTGCCAGCAGGATGACGACTAGTAACATTCAGTACTTC.

The table lists this clonotype with a few counts. The rearrangement joins TRBV3-1 to TRBJ2-3; 12 positions match TRBD2. The CDR3 is made up of 17 amino acids. Trimming took 4 bases from V and 5 from J; bases not matched to a gene: 10. Germline assignment: CDR1 LGHDT and CDR2 YNNKEL (reference sequence). CDR3 sequence (DNA): TGTGCCAGCAGCCTAAAGACTAGCGGGAGTGCGAAAGATACGCAGTATTTT. This sequence encodes CASSLKTSGSAKDTQYF.

This clonotype turned up a few times. V is TRBV24-1 and J is TRBJ1-1; no definite D call. Trimming pared 5 bases from V and 10 bases from J, leaving 13 bases between. The germline CDR1 and CDR2 sequences are KGHDR and SFDVKD. The CDR3 loop spans 12 amino acids. The CDR3 sequence is CATSAPKGRAFF. In DNA, the CDR3 is TGTGCCACCAGTGCCCCCAAAGGGCGAGCTTTCTTT.

There are many counts of this clonotype. The chain recombines TRBV7-3 with TRBJ2-7; 8 bases agree with TRBD1. J was trimmed by 7 bases and V by 5 bases; bases with no gene match: 13. This CDR3 spans 15 amino acids. The V gene's germline CDR1 is SGHTA and CDR2 FQGTGA. This CDR3 reads CASSPGTGLIEEQYF. CDR3 in DNA: TGTGCCAGCAGCCCCGGGACAGGCCTTATCGAGGAGCAGTACTTC.

This clonotype showed up just a few times. CDR3: CSAWNGGAGSYNEQFF. CDR3 DNA: TGCAGTGCGTGGAACGGGGGGGCCGGTTCCTACAATGAGCAGTTCTTC. This rearrangement joins TRBV20-1 to TRBJ2-1; 8 nucleotides match TRBD2. The CDR3 sequence is 16 residues long. CDR1 and CDR2 (germline): DFQATT, SNEGSKA (reference sequence). V lost 6 bases to trimming and J lost 1 base; unmatched junction nucleotides: 11.

The rearrangement joins TRBV28 to TRBJ1-3; possible D gene TRBD1, 6 bases. CDR1 is MDHEN and CDR2 is SYDVKM in the germline V gene. The CDR3 runs to 17 residues. The ends were cut back, 2 bases at V and 2 bases at J, with 16 bases in the middle. The CDR3 DNA sequence: TGTGCCAGCAGTTTACCTCTTTTGGGGGCAGCTGGAAACACCATATATTTT. Translated, it gives CASSLPLLGAAGNTIYF.

This clonotype was observed a few times. The chain couples TRBV10-1 to TRBJ2-7; D call uncertain. Germline loops: CDR1 WNHNN, CDR2 SYGVQD (reference sequence). CDR3 length: 13 residues. V gave up 3 bases and J gave up 6 bases, with 12 bases separating them. CDR3 nucleotide sequence: TGCGCCAGCAGTGACCCCCTTGAGTCCGAGCAGTACTTC. It specifies CASSDPLESEQYF.

With respect to this clonotype: A much larger clonotype is one base distant, so this may be a read error. The rearrangement links TRBV28 to TRBJ1-1; D remains ambiguous. The V end was cut by 3 bases, the J end by 7 bases, with 9 bases between. Germline assignment: CDR1 MDHEN and CDR2 SYDVKM. CDR3 length equals 12 residues. In DNA form, the CDR3 reads TGTGCCAGCAGTTTTAGAGGCCTTGAAGCTTTCTTT. Translating gives CASSFRGLEAFF.

This clonotype was seen a few times. The genes are TRBV2 and TRBJ1-6, with 7 bases that match TRBD1. Trimming at V came to 8 bases and at J to 0 bases, leaving 7 bases not matched to a gene. This CDR3 comprises 16 residues. CDR1 SNHLY and CDR2 FYNNEI come from the germline V gene. This chain's CDR3 is CASGPRQGSYNSPLHF. CDR3 sequence (DNA): TGTGCCAGCGGCCCTCGACAGGGCTCCTATAATTCACCCCTCCACTTT. Looking up the rest from reference TRBV2 and TRBJ1-6 gives the full variable domain: EPEVTQTPSHQVTQMGQEVILRCVPISNHLYFYWYRQILGQKVEFLVSFYNNEISEKSEIFDDQFSVERPDGSNFTLKIRSTKLEDSAMYFCASGPRQGSYNSPLHFGNGTRLTVT.